These T cell receptor beta chains were read from a single sample in a study of metastatic and nonmetastatic thyroid tumors. TCRdb re-processed the PCR reads through MiXCR. Here the sample spans 15,000 to 20,000 clones, about 25% being singletons. Material: tumor tissue. Receptors originate from a female donor with papillary thyroid cancer or a benign thyroid nodule (not recorded which). Some clones in this sample may be carry-over from other donors' samples. Both conserved end residues are part of each CDR3. The D gene is left open where the match is weak. Where a row states a size, it is once, few, many or the class of an expanded clone; other rows omit it.

d_gene	v_gene	abundance	j_gene	CDR3nt	CDR3aa
TRBD1	TRBV12-3/TRBV12-4	few	TRBJ2-1	TGTGCCAGCACATTGTTCGCGCTTGGGACAGTAAATTACAATGAGCAGTTCTTC	CASTLFALGTVNYNEQFF
.	TRBV20-1	once	TRBJ2-2	TGCAGTGCTAGTAGTCAGCCAAACACCGGGGATCTGTTTTTT	CSASSQPNTGDLFF
TRBD2	TRBV18	.	TRBJ2-7	TGTGCCAGCAGCTTAAGAAGCGGGAGGGCCTTTGACGAGCAGTACTTC	CASSLRSGRAFDEQYF
.	TRBV9	medium-sized	TRBJ2-1	TGTGCCAGCAGCGTAGCAAGCGACCCCTACAATGAGCAGTTCTTC	CASSVASDPYNEQFF
.	TRBV19	many	TRBJ1-6	TGTGCCAGTAGTATGTACTCGGCAGGGGAGGGGAATTCACCCCTCCACTTT	CASSMYSAGEGNSPLHF
.	TRBV6-1	few	TRBJ2-5	TGTGCCAGCAGCTCGGCTGGGACTTTGGGAAACCAAGAGACCCAGTACTTC	CASSSAGTLGNQETQYF
.	TRBV7-3	medium-sized	TRBJ1-2	TGTGCCAGCAGCTTAAGCACAGGGAAGGGCTACACCTTC	CASSLSTGKGYTF
.	TRBV5-1	many	TRBJ2-3	TGCGCCAGCAGCTCGGTGGATACGCAGTATTTT	CASSSVDTQYF
TRBD1	TRBV30	.	TRBJ2-7	TGTGCCTACCCGACAGGGGTGATTGGCGAGCAGTACTTC	CAYPTGVIGEQYF
.	TRBV20-1	.	TRBJ1-5	TGCAGTGCTAGGACGGAGGAGCATCAGCCCCAGCATTTT	CSARTEEHQPQHF
TRBD2	TRBV7-3	.	TRBJ2-1	TGTGCCAGCAGCTTAGGGACTAGCGGTTACAATGAGCAGTTCTTC	CASSLGTSGYNEQFF
TRBD1	TRBV6-1	.	TRBJ2-7	TGTGCCAGCAGACGCGACAGGGCCCCTAATGAGCAGTACTTC	CASRRDRAPNEQYF
.	TRBV6-1	few	TRBJ1-5	TGTGCCAGCGGCCGTAGCAATCAGCCCCAGCATTTT	CASGRSNQPQHF
TRBD2	TRBV6-5	few	TRBJ2-7	TGTGCCAGCGCTACTAGCGAGTGGGGAAACGAGCAGTACTTC	CASATSEWGNEQYF
.	TRBV20-1	.	TRBJ1-4	TGCAGTGCTAGAGAAAGTAGCACTAATGAAAAACTGTTTTTT	CSARESSTNEKLFF
.	TRBV4-1	many	TRBJ2-5	TGCGCCAGCAGCCAAGTATGGGCTCCGGGAGAGACCCAGTACTTC	CASSQVWAPGETQYF
.	TRBV12-3/TRBV12-4	many	TRBJ2-3	TGTGCCAGCAGCCTGAGAATTCGCCTAGATACGCAGTATTTT	CASSLRIRLDTQYF
.	TRBV11-2	.	TRBJ2-7	TGTGCCAGCAGCCCGGGGGTCTCAGGCTACGAGCAGTACTTC	CASSPGVSGYEQYF
.	TRBV19	many	TRBJ2-1	TGTGCCAGTAGTATGGGTTTGGGGTACAATGAGCAGTTCTTC	CASSMGLGYNEQFF
TRBD1	TRBV10-3	many	TRBJ2-7	TGTGCCATCAGTGAGGGGGCAGGGGGCTCGGGCGAGCAGTACTTC	CAISEGAGGSGEQYF
TRBD1	TRBV9	medium-sized	TRBJ2-7	TGTGCCAGCAGCGTCTCGGGGACAGGGTACGACGAGCAGTACTTC	CASSVSGTGYDEQYF
.	TRBV6-1	medium-sized	TRBJ2-3	TGTGCCAGCAGTAAGACAGCAGATACGCAGTATTTT	CASSKTADTQYF
.	TRBV4-3	.	TRBJ2-6	TGCGCCAGCAGCCAAGATGGGTCGTCTGGGGCCAACGTCCTGACTTTC	CASSQDGSSGANVLTF
TRBD1	TRBV5-1	.	TRBJ1-1	TGCGCCAGCAGCTTGCAGGGGGCGAGTACTGAAGCTTTCTTT	CASSLQGASTEAFF
.	TRBV6-1	few	TRBJ2-3	TGTGCCAGCAGCCCTCTATCGTGGGGCACAGATACGCAGTATTTT	CASSPLSWGTDTQYF
TRBD2	TRBV11-3	.	TRBJ2-7	TGTTCCAGCAGCCCCCGCGGGCAGCGGGACTCCTACGAGCAGTACTTC	CSSSPRGQRDSYEQYF
TRBD2	TRBV3-1	many	TRBJ2-5	TGTGCCAGCAGCCACGGGACTAGCGGGGGGGTGGGGACCCAGTACTTC	CASSHGTSGGVGTQYF
.	TRBV19	many	TRBJ1-4	TGTGCCAGTAGTTCCCGACTGGGTACTAATGAAAAACTGTTTTTT	CASSSRLGTNEKLFF
TRBD2	TRBV11-1	.	TRBJ2-3	TGTGCCAGCAGCTTAAAACTAGCGGGAGCGACAGATACGCAGTATTTT	CASSLKLAGATDTQYF
.	TRBV24-1	.	TRBJ2-7	TGTGCCACCACTTTACACAGGTTCTCCTACGGGCAGTACTTC	CATTLHRFSYGQYF
.	TRBV28	many	TRBJ1-5	TGTGCCAGCAGTTCCACAGGGACGCAAAATCAGCCCCAGCATTTT	CASSSTGTQNQPQHF
TRBD2	TRBV5-1	medium-sized	TRBJ2-5	TGCGCCAGCACCGTGGCGGGGGGCGCGGAGACCCAGTACTTC	CASTVAGGAETQYF
TRBD1	TRBV6-1	many	TRBJ1-1	TGCGCCAGCAGTCTTAGGACAGGGGTCCCGAACACTGAAGCTTTCTTT	CASSLRTGVPNTEAFF
.	TRBV5-4	.	TRBJ2-5	TGTGCCAGCAGCTTATGGGCTCCGCAAGAGACCCAGTACTTC	CASSLWAPQETQYF
.	TRBV4-2	.	TRBJ2-7	TGTGCCAGCAGCCAAGATTTGGGCGACAGTGCCTACGAGCAGTACTTC	CASSQDLGDSAYEQYF
TRBD2	TRBV7-3	.	TRBJ2-5	TGTGCCAGTAGCCCAGTGGGCGGGAGGGCCCAAGAGACCCAGTACTTC	CASSPVGGRAQETQYF
.	TRBV20-1	few	TRBJ2-1	TGCAGTGCTAGAGGGGGGATCTCCTACAATGATCAGTTCTTC	CSARGGISYNDQFF
TRBD1	TRBV12-5	medium-sized	TRBJ2-2	TGTGCTAGTGGTCCCGGACAGGGCAACGGGGAGCTGTTTTTT	CASGPGQGNGELFF
TRBD2	TRBV7-9	many	TRBJ2-1	TGTGCCAGCAGCTTTGGCCCCCGGGGGGGAGTCCACAATGAGCAGTTCTTC	CASSFGPRGGVHNEQFF
TRBD1	TRBV14	many	TRBJ2-2	TGTGCCAGCAGCCCGAACAGGGGGCGGAACACCGGGGAGCTGTTTTTT	CASSPNRGRNTGELFF
TRBD2	TRBV6-2/TRBV6-3	few	TRBJ2-7	TGTGCCAGCAGACCTAGCGGGTTCTACTATCAGTACTTC	CASRPSGFYYQYF
.	TRBV5-8	.	TRBJ1-1	TGTGCCAGCAGCTTGGGTGGGGGCACTGAAGCTTTCTTT	CASSLGGGTEAFF
TRBD1	TRBV27	.	TRBJ2-7	TGTGCCAGCAGTCTCCGGGACAGCCTAACCTACGAGCAGTACTTC	CASSLRDSLTYEQYF
.	TRBV12-3/TRBV12-4	.	TRBJ2-7	TGTGCCAGCAGCCGCAGGAGCTCCTACGAGCAGTACTTC	CASSRRSSYEQYF
TRBD2	TRBV7-9	medium-sized	TRBJ2-2	TGTGCCAGCAGCTTAGGGGTGGGACTAGCGGAAAACACCGGGGAGCTGTTTTTT	CASSLGVGLAENTGELFF
.	TRBV20-1	.	TRBJ1-5	TGCAGTGCTGGAAGACAGGATTGGCCCCAGCATTTT	CSAGRQDWPQHF
TRBD1	TRBV6-1	few	TRBJ2-3	TGTGCCAGCAGTGGGGACAGACACACATATACGCAGTATTTT	CASSGDRHTYTQYF
.	TRBV19	many	TRBJ2-2	TGTGCCAGTAGTATAGCCCCACTTTCGGGACCCAACACCGGGGAGCTGTTTTTT	CASSIAPLSGPNTGELFF
.	TRBV30	.	TRBJ2-7	TGTGCCTGGAGTGTTGAACGGACCCCGTACTTC	CAWSVERTPYF
TRBD1	TRBV10-3	many	TRBJ2-7	TGTGCCATCAGTCAGGGGGCAGAGCAGTACTTC	CAISQGAEQYF
.	TRBV27	many	TRBJ2-4	TGTGCCAGCAGTTTATTGGGCAGGGGTAACATTCAGTACTTC	CASSLLGRGNIQYF